This TCR beta chain was retrieved from a study of blood T cell repertoires in COVID-19. Study context: The United States, Italy and Spain provided the acute and convalescent COVID-19 samples.

Authors' data handling: It was from reference gene primer amplification that nucleated cell counts were estimated. Repertoires were generated with immunoSEQ multiplex PCR, while TCRdb's copy carries only in-frame clones and drops some. The DNA gave D and trimming, while V, J and clone size come from that table. The sample holds some 130,000 clones; 70% to 90% are singletons and the top ten take about 2%. Trimming cost V 3 bases and J 10 bases; bases outside gene matches: 9. The length of the CDR3 is 16 residues. Germline V lookup: CDR1 KGHDR, CDR2 SFDVKD. The receptor comes from a man between 65 and 85 years old with active COVID-19. This chain joins TRBV24-1 and TRBJ2-1; TRBD2 matches at 12 bases. Specimen: peripheral blood. This chain's CDR3 is CATSDPTSGRVGEQFF. The CDR3 DNA is TGTGCCACCAGTGATCCGACTAGCGGGAGAGTAGGGGAGCAGTTCTTC.